A single TCR beta chain is shown here with its context. The data are from a study of blood T cells in healthy people across ages. A sample-barcoded 5' primer and a J-beta primer mix were used in a second PCR of roughly 6 to 11 cycles. A single record per CDR3 protein comes from TCRdb applying MiXCR to the 5' RACE reads. The sample lists 1.5 million to 2 million distinct CDR3 sequences; around 50% were seen once. The sequence was collected from a woman aged 40 to 55 in good health. Sequenced sample: blood.

CDR3 loop: CASSLRQGNHNEQFF. DNA for the CDR3: TGCGCCAGCAGCCTTCGACAGGGCAACCACAATGAGCAGTTCTTC. The chain joins TRBV5-1 to TRBJ2-1; 7 nucleotides align to TRBD1. The germline V gene encodes CDR1 SGHRS and CDR2 YFSETQ. Trimming at V came to 4 bases and at J to 5 bases, leaving 9 bases not matched to a gene. This CDR3 has 15 amino acids. Combining the CDR3 with reference TRBV5-1 and TRBJ2-1 gives the whole variable domain KAGVTQTPRYLIKTRGQQVTLSCSPISGHRSVSWYQQTPGQGLQFLFEYFSETQRNKGNFPGRFSGRQFSNSRSEMNVSTLELGDSALYLCASSLRQGNHNEQFFGPGTRLTVL.